This TCR beta chain was recovered during a study of blood T cell repertoires in COVID-19. Looking at the study overall: The analysed material was cDNA or gDNA that came from T cells, B-cell-depleted T cells, or PBMCs.

Germline V CDR1 and CDR2: MNHNS, SASEGT. V was shortened by 2 bases and J by 0 bases, with 8 bases between the two germline ends. The CDR3 contains 15 residues. Profiling relied on immunoSEQ multiplex PCR, and the TCRdb table lists in-frame clones only, not all of them. The sample holds about 330,000 clones; roughly 86% are singletons and the top ten take 1.6%. This receptor was taken from a woman aged 45 to 65 with acute or convalescent COVID-19. The V gene is TRBV6-1, the J gene TRBJ1-5, with a possible D match to TRBD1 (5 bases). The specimen sequenced was peripheral blood. As DNA, the CDR3 is TGTGCCAGCAGTGAAAACAGGTTTAGCAATCAGCCCCAGCATTTT. Amino acid sequence: CASSENRFSNQPQHF.